Listed below are T cell receptor beta chains from one sample, sequenced in a study of OX40 agonist ivuxolimab in advanced cancers. Sequenced by immunoSEQ multiplex PCR; TCRdb stores in-frame clones only, minus some. This sample has tens of thousands of clones, with 80% to 85% found just once. The sample was CD4+ or CD8+ T cells sorted from blood, taken in a trial of the OX40 agonist ivuxolimab. All receptors derive from an adult with an advanced solid tumor such as melanoma, head and neck, liver or kidney cancer. CDR3s include the opening cysteine and the closing phenylalanine or tryptophan. The order of the fields is clone size, J gene, D gene, V gene, CDR3 DNA, CDR3 protein. The D gene is left open where the match is weak. The size of a clone is reported for some rows only, either as once, few or many, or as a class for expanded clones.

>once|TRBJ1-2|-|TRBV7-2
TGTGCCAGCAGCTTAAGGACAAGCCAATATGGCTACACCTTC
CASSLRTSQYGYTF
>-|TRBJ2-2|-|TRBV19
TGTGCCAGTAGTATAGGGAGGCAGGGGAGGACCGGGGAGCTGTTTTTT
CASSIGRQGRTGELFF
>-|TRBJ2-7|-|TRBV5-1
TGCGCCAGCAGCGCAGACACTTTCTACGAGCAGTACTTC
CASSADTFYEQYF
>-|TRBJ2-3|TRBD2|TRBV7-8
TGTGCCAGCAGCTTAGGGGGGGCTAGCGGGGTTTATACGCAGTATTTT
CASSLGGASGVYTQYF
>-|TRBJ1-1|-|TRBV7-2
TGTGCCAGCAGGACTAACACTGAAGCTTTCTTT
CASRTNTEAFF
>few|TRBJ1-1|-|TRBV4-3
TGCGCCAGCAGCCAGGACCCCAGTCCCAGCAGTGAAGCTTTCTTT
CASSQDPSPSSEAFF
>-|TRBJ1-1|-|TRBV6-5
TGTGCCAGCAGTTATCTCGACGGGAACACTGAAGCTTTCTTT
CASSYLDGNTEAFF
>-|TRBJ1-1|-|TRBV5-1
TGCGCCAGCAGCTTGAGGGGGACAACTCCTTTCTTT
CASSLRGTTPFF
>-|TRBJ2-7|TRBD1|TRBV2
TGTGCCAGCAATAGACAGGGGGCCGGGGGATTC
CASNRQGAGGF
>few|TRBJ2-3|TRBD2|TRBV9
TGTGCCAGCAGCGTAGCTACGCAGACTAGCGGGGGAACAGATACGCAGTATTTT
CASSVATQTSGGTDTQYF
>once|TRBJ2-7|TRBD2|TRBV30
TGTGCCTGGAGTTCCTCGGGGGGGTACGAGCAGTACTTC
CAWSSSGGYEQYF
>-|TRBJ1-6|-|TRBV6-5
TGTGCCAGCAGGAAGACGAAGGAGGAACCCCTCCACTTT
CASRKTKEEPLHF
>-|TRBJ1-2|TRBD1|TRBV28
TGTGCCAGCAGCCCCGGGACAGCTAACTATGGCTACACCTTC
CASSPGTANYGYTF
>-|TRBJ2-3|-|TRBV29-1
TGCAGCGCCGGGGCCAGGGGAACAGATACGCAGTATTTT
CSAGARGTDTQYF
>-|TRBJ2-5|-|TRBV7-9
TGTGCCAGCAGCCCGGAGGGACGGCCCAGAGGGGGGACCCAGTACTTC
CASSPEGRPRGGTQYF
>-|TRBJ2-2|TRBD1|TRBV7-2
TGTGCCAGCAGCTTCCGGGACAGGGAGACCGGGGAGCTGTTTTTT
CASSFRDRETGELFF
>-|TRBJ2-1|-|TRBV6-5
TGTGCCAGCAGTTACAGTCAACCCTACAATGAGCAGTTCTTC
CASSYSQPYNEQFF
>once|TRBJ2-3|TRBD1|TRBV15
TGTGCCACCAGCACATACCGGGACAGGGGAACAGATACGCAGTATTTT
CATSTYRDRGTDTQYF
>-|TRBJ1-1|-|TRBV7-2
TGTGCCAGCAGCTTACAGTTCACTGAAGCTTTCTTT
CASSLQFTEAFF
>-|TRBJ2-1|-|TRBV16
TGTGCCAGCAGCCAATTTGAGGTCAGTGAGCAGTTCTTC
CASSQFEVSEQFF
>-|TRBJ1-1|-|TRBV4-3
TGCGCCAGCAGCCCCGGGGTCAGGGAGGGCACTGAAGCTTTCTTT
CASSPGVREGTEAFF
>-|TRBJ2-5|-|TRBV5-4
TGTGCCAGCAGCTTGACAGGGTCAGAGACCCAGTACTTC
CASSLTGSETQYF
>-|TRBJ2-7|-|TRBV4-2
TGTGCCGGCAGCCGGGGTAGCTCATCCTACGAGCAGTACTTC
CAGSRGSSSYEQYF
>-|TRBJ2-1|TRBD2|TRBV14
TGTGCCAGCAGCCAAGATGGTCGGACTAGCGCGTTCTTC
CASSQDGRTSAFF
>-|TRBJ2-7|-|TRBV21-1
TGTGCCAGCAGCAAAGGAGGGACAGGGGAGGACGAGCAGTACTTC
CASSKGGTGEDEQYF
>-|TRBJ2-1|TRBD1|TRBV6-5
TGTGCCAGCAGTTATAGGGGGACAGGGGCGGATGAGCAGTTCTTC
CASSYRGTGADEQFF
>-|TRBJ1-2|-|TRBV4-2
TGTGCCAGCAGCCAAGCCCGGGACCGAGTCTATGGCTACACCTTC
CASSQARDRVYGYTF
>-|TRBJ1-5|TRBD1|TRBV2
TGTGCCAGCGTTAGGGACAGGGTTCAGCCCCAGCATTTT
CASVRDRVQPQHF
>few|TRBJ2-3|-|TRBV7-2
TGTGCCAGCAGCTTAAGCACAGATACGCAGTATTTT
CASSLSTDTQYF
>-|TRBJ1-3|-|TRBV7-2
TGTGCCAGCAGCTATGCCCCTGGAAACACCATATATTTT
CASSYAPGNTIYF
>-|TRBJ2-5|-|TRBV20-1
TGCCGCGTCGAAATACAAGAGACCCAGTACTTC
CRVEIQETQYF
>-|TRBJ2-1|-|TRBV7-9
TGTGCCAGCAGTAGGATCGATGAGCAGTTCTTC
CASSRIDEQFF
>-|TRBJ2-7|-|TRBV9
TGTGCCAGCAGCGCCAGGTTTGGCCACGAGCAGTACTTC
CASSARFGHEQYF
>-|TRBJ2-1|-|TRBV7-9
TGTGCCAGCAGCGGCGGACTGAGCTCCTACAATGAGCAGTTCTTC
CASSGGLSSYNEQFF
>-|TRBJ2-3|TRBD1|TRBV10-3
TGTGCCATCAGTGTTTCTGGACAGGGGGCTTCCCACACAGATACGCAGTATTTT
CAISVSGQGASHTDTQYF
>-|TRBJ1-5|-|TRBV25-1
TGTGCCAGCAGTGAATTTCGAAGCAATCAGCCCCAGCATTTT
CASSEFRSNQPQHF
>few|TRBJ2-1|-|TRBV7-2
TGTGCCAGCAGCTTAGGCCGTTCCTACAATGAGCAGTTCTTC
CASSLGRSYNEQFF
>-|TRBJ1-1|-|TRBV6-6
TGTGCCGTTACTTCCGGGCCCCCAGCTTTCTTT
CAVTSGPPAFF
>-|TRBJ1-3|-|TRBV19
TGTGCCAGTACCTTGACAGCCTCTGGAAACACCATATATTTT
CASTLTASGNTIYF
>-|TRBJ1-6|-|TRBV27
TGTGCCAGCAGCCGGTCCCGACAGACGAATTCACCCCTCCACTTT
CASSRSRQTNSPLHF
>-|TRBJ1-4|-|TRBV19
TGTGCCAGTAGTTCTTACAGGGAAGGGGTCGAAAAACTGTTTTTT
CASSSYREGVEKLFF
>-|TRBJ1-5|-|TRBV6-5
TGTGCCAGCAGTTATCTAGGCGATCAGCCCCAGCATTTT
CASSYLGDQPQHF
>-|TRBJ2-6|TRBD2|TRBV7-9
TGTGCCAGCAGCCGCGGGGGGACACGCTCTGGGGCCAACGTCCTGACTTTC
CASSRGGTRSGANVLTF
>once|TRBJ2-5|-|TRBV7-6
TGTGCCAGCAGCTCGGGACACCAAGAGACCCAGTACTTC
CASSSGHQETQYF
>-|TRBJ1-2|TRBD1|TRBV9
TGTGCCAGCAGCGTGCCGGACAGGCCTTACAGCGGCTACACCTTC
CASSVPDRPYSGYTF